The text below deals with one T cell receptor (beta chain). The antigen remains undetermined. This entry is derived from a study of blood T cells in healthy people across ages. Findings and caveats of the study: Across the age range, TCR beta diversity per million T cells fell in a roughly linear way. Versus aged donors, long-lived donors had higher diversity and more naive CD4+ cells.

Germline-derived CDR1 and CDR2 are ENHRY and SYGVKD. This CDR3 contains 15 residues. Deletions cut 11 bases from V and 2 bases from J, with 19 bases between. A second PCR of roughly 7 to 11 cycles used a sample-barcoded 5' primer and a J-beta primer mix. TCRdb re-analysed the 5' RACE reads in MiXCR, keeping a single row per CDR3 protein. The sample comprises some 880,000 distinct CDR3 sequences, about 34% of which are singletons, and under 15% rests with the top ten. What was sequenced was blood. V gene TRBV10-3 combines with J gene TRBJ1-5; D might be TRBD1 (5 bases). This clonotype was sampled from a man aged 18 to 29 in good health. CDR3 in DNA: TGTGCCTCCGGAGGGGCAGAGGTAGGCAATCAGCCCCAGCATTTT. This sequence encodes CASGGAEVGNQPQHF.